This T cell receptor (beta chain) comes out of a study of radiotherapy plus CTLA-4 blockade in lung cancer. Background on the study: Objective responses were seen in 15% to 20% of patients, disease control in 31%.

The data were produced by immunoSEQ multiplex PCR, yet TCRdb's version contains in-frame clones alone and is incomplete. The sample includes approximately 34,000 clones, approximately 66% of them seen just once. CDR3 length equals 13 residues. Germline V lookup: CDR1 MNHNS, CDR2 SASEGT. Between the trimmed V and J ends, which lost 3 bases and 2 bases, there was a span of 7 bases. Focal radiation and CTLA-4 blockade (ipilimumab) were tested in chemo-refractory metastatic non-small-cell lung cancer patients. Findings and limits, study-wide: Dynamics of early blood T cell clones, together with interferon-beta, were reportedly the best predictors of response.

With regard to this clone: Its specificity is not known.

The V call is TRBV6-1, the J call TRBJ1-2; no reliable D call. Specimen: peripheral blood, collected from a patient treated with radiotherapy plus ipilimumab. The sequence was obtained from a human donor with non-small cell lung cancer who had stable disease on radiotherapy plus ipilimumab. CDR3 amino acids: CASSDGLNYGYTF. CDR3 DNA: TGTGCCAGCAGTGATGGACTGAACTATGGCTACACCTTC.